Presented here are 3 T cell receptor beta chains from one specimen sequenced in a study of blood T cell repertoires in COVID-19. Sequencing used immunoSEQ multiplex PCR; TCRdb keeps in-frame clones, though not all of them. Here the sample spans about 230,000 clones, approximately 90% being singletons. The sample comprised peripheral blood. These receptor sequences come from a man between 45 and 60 years old with COVID-19, enrolled during active disease.

The chain combines TRBV5-6 with TRBJ2-7; TRBD2 matches 7 bases. Germline CDR1 and CDR2: SGHDT and YYEEEE. V was pared by 2 bases and J by 1 base, with 3 bases of the junction left unmatched. CDR3 size: 14 residues. This CDR3 is CASSFSGSSYEQYF. CDR3 sequence (DNA): TGTGCCAGCAGCTTTAGCGGGTCTTCCTACGAGCAGTACTTC.

The chain has TRBV3-1 (or the pseudogene TRBV3-2) and TRBJ1-4; D possibly corresponds to TRBD1 (5 bases). Trimming stripped 0 bases from V and 6 bases from J, with 8 bases between. In germline, CDR1 is LGHDT, CDR2 YNNKEL (reference sequence). This CDR3 spans 14 amino acids. In nucleotides, the CDR3 is TGTGCCAGCAGCCAAGATTTGACAGATGAAAAACTGTTTTTT. It specifies CASSQDLTDEKLFF.

The chain has TRBV18 and TRBJ2-5; no reliable D call. The germline V gene has CDR1 KGHSH and CDR2 LQKENI. There are 11 residues in the CDR3. The ends were cut back, 5 bases at V and 2 bases at J, with 3 bases in the middle. DNA of the CDR3: TGTGCCAGCTCATCTCAAGAGACCCAGTACTTC. Protein product: CASSSQETQYF.